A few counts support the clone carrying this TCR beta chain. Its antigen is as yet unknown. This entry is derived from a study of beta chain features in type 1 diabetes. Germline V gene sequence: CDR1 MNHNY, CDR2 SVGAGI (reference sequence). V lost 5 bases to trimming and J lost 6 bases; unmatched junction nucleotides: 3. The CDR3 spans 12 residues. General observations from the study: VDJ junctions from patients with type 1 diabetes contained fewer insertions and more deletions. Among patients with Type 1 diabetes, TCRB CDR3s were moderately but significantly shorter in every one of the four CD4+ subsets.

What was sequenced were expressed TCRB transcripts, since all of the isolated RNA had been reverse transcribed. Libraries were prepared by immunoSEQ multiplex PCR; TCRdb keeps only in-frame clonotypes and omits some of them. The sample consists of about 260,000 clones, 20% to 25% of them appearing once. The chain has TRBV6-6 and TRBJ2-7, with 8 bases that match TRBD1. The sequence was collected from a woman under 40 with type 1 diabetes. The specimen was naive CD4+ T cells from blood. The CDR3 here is CASSHRGVEQYF. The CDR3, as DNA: TGTGCCAGCAGTCACAGGGGGGTCGAGCAGTACTTC.